What follows are 30 T cell receptor beta chains derived from one specimen sequenced in a study of T cell repertoires in cytomegalovirus infection. Via MiXCR, TCRdb re-called the reads, giving one row per CDR3 protein. Among about 830,000 distinct CDR3 sequences listed, 32% were seen once. Their cognate antigens are unknown. Sequences were derived from cultured CD8+ T cells from PBMCs, sampled from culture after CMV antigen stimulation. These receptors were collected from a human donor in good health (CMV status not recorded). Some clones in this sample may be carry-over from other donors' samples.

CDR3 loop: CASSQRQDYGYTF. CDR3 coding DNA: TGTGCCAGCAGTCAGAGACAGGACTATGGCTACACCTTC. This rearrangement joins TRBV6-8 to TRBJ1-2, with TRBD1 as a possible D gene (6 bases). Between the trimmed V and J ends, which lost 5 bases and 3 bases, there was a span of 10 bases. The CDR3 has 13 amino acids. The germline V gene has CDR1 MNHGY and CDR2 SAAAGT.

This clonotype was seen ten or more times. A read error may account for a junction end that differs from germline. This chain connects TRBV7-8 to TRBJ2-7, with D uncertain. Germline lookup yields CDR1 SGHVS and CDR2 FQNEAQ. CDR3 length: 15 residues. CDR3 sequence reads: CASRLGPSEYNEQYF. The CDR3 DNA reads as TGTGCCAGCAGGTTAGGGCCCTCCGAGTATAACGAGCAGTACTTC.

The chain joins TRBV7-1 to TRBJ1-6; 7 bases fit TRBD1. TRBV7-1 is marked as an open reading frame, function uncertain. This CDR3 has 14 amino acids. V was clipped by 5 bases and J by 8 bases; unmatched bases: 6. CDR3 nucleotides: TGTGCCAGCAGCCACAGGGGCCAGGATTCACCCCTCCACTTT. This translates into CASSHRGQDSPLHF.

Remarks on this clonotype: A much larger clone is a single base away; this may be a read error. CDR3 nucleotides: TGTGCCAGGAGAGGAGGGCAGGTCAGAGGGTTAAAGGCACAAGAGACCCAGTACTTC. Its translation is CARRGGQVRGLKAQETQYF. V is TRBV7-8 and J is TRBJ2-5; D is perhaps TRBD2 (6 bases). CDR3 length: 19 amino acids. Germline CDR1 reads SGHVS; CDR2 reads FQNEAQ. Deletions cut 9 bases from V and 2 bases from J, with 31 bases between.

This sequence joins TRBV9 and TRBJ1-1; TRBD1 is a possible D gene (5 bases). Germline CDR1 and CDR2: SGDLS and YYNGEE. Trimming stripped 2 bases from V and 8 bases from J, with 19 bases between. The CDR3 loop spans 15 amino acids. CDR3 loop: CASSVQQGGFNEAFF. In nucleotides, the CDR3 is TGTGCCAGCAGCGTTCAGCAGGGAGGCTTTAACGAAGCTTTCTTT.

This clonotype was counted a few times. This chain links TRBV15 with TRBJ2-5, with D possibly matching TRBD1 (6 bases). The germline V and J ends were trimmed by 5 bases and 1 base, with 14 bases remaining between them. CDR3 length equals 15 residues. Germline V CDR1 and CDR2: LNHNV, YYDKDF (reference sequence). CDR3: CATSSYRQAQETQYF. CDR3 DNA: TGTGCCACCAGCTCCTATCGACAGGCCCAAGAGACCCAGTACTTC.

This clonotype was observed a few times. The V call is TRBV7-2, the J call TRBJ2-3; 10 nucleotides line up with TRBD2. J gave up 3 bases and V 2 bases, and 8 bases lay outside the gene matches. The CDR3 runs to 17 residues. CDR1 and CDR2 (germline): SGHTA, FQGNSA. This chain's CDR3 is CASSLLLAGTDTDTQYF. CDR3 bases: TGTGCCAGCAGCTTATTACTAGCGGGGACTGATACAGATACGCAGTATTTT.

This clonotype has only a few counts. This chain connects TRBV11-2 to TRBJ1-1, with unresolved D. The CDR3 has 14 amino acids. V shed 3 bases and J shed 5 bases, with 13 bases lying between them. Per the germline V gene, CDR1 is SGHAT and CDR2 is FQNNGV. The CDR3 loop is CASSFAGTGTEAFF. The CDR3 DNA reads TGTGCCAGCAGCTTCGCAGGAACGGGGACTGAAGCTTTCTTT.

A few counts support this clonotype. This rearrangement joins TRBV6-1 to TRBJ2-7; D unclear. The germline V and J ends were trimmed by 2 bases and 5 bases, with 7 bases remaining between them. CDR1 is MNHNS and CDR2 is SASEGT in the germline V gene. The CDR3 runs to 12 residues. CDR3 nucleotide sequence: TGTGCCAGCAGTGAATTGGGGAACGAGCAGTACTTC. Its protein product is CASSELGNEQYF.

Only a few counts were recorded for this clonotype. DNA for the CDR3: TGTGCCAGCAGCCTTGGGGGCCGGGCGGCTTTCTTT. This encodes CASSLGGRAAFF. This chain uses TRBV25-1 with TRBJ1-1; tentatively, D is TRBD1 (6 bases). CDR1 and CDR2 (germline): MGHDK, SYGVNS. The germline V and J ends were trimmed by 6 bases and 11 bases, with 16 bases remaining between them. This CDR3 contains 12 residues.

This clonotype was seen a handful of times. CDR3 protein: CASSPPSGGVNGPQHF. The CDR3 DNA follows: TGTGCCAGCAGCCCCCCTTCAGGGGGCGTTAATGGGCCCCAGCATTTT. The chain links TRBV7-9 to TRBJ1-5; 8 nucleotides align to TRBD1. V dropped 5 bases and J dropped 9; count of bases not matched to a gene: 15. CDR3 length: 16 amino acids. The germline V gene encodes CDR1 SEHNR and CDR2 FQNEAQ (reference sequence).

This clonotype was counted at least ten times. The chain joins TRBV7-2 to TRBJ2-3; either TRBD1 or TRBD2 may fit D (6 bases each). Trimming removed 5 bases from V and 5 bases from J, with 20 bases in between. Germline V CDR1 and CDR2: SGHTA, FQGNSA. This CDR3 is built from 16 residues. This CDR3 is CASSTRTGWGGDTQYF. Here the CDR3 DNA reads TGTGCCAGCAGCACCCGAACAGGGTGGGGAGGAGATACGCAGTATTTT.

V and J are TRBV5-5 and TRBJ1-2; no definite D call. There are 13 residues in the CDR3. The germline V and J ends were trimmed by 0 bases and 7 bases, with 10 bases remaining between them. The germline CDR1 and CDR2 sequences are SGHKS and YYEKEE (reference sequence). The CDR3 DNA is TGTGCCAGCAGCTTGGGTGTAGCGCTTGGCTACACCTTC. As protein: CASSLGVALGYTF. Looking up the rest from reference TRBV5-5 and TRBJ1-2 gives the full variable domain: DAGVTQSPTHLIKTRGQQVTLRCSPISGHKSVSWYQQVLGQGPQFIFQYYEKEERGRGNFPDRFSARQFPNYSSELNVNALLLGDSALYLCASSLGVALGYTFGSGTRLTVV.

This clonotype was observed a few times. The chain employs TRBV7-9 and TRBJ1-1; D might be TRBD1 (5 bases). Germline-derived CDR1 and CDR2 are SEHNR and FQNEAQ (reference sequence). The CDR3 has 13 residues. The V end lost 5 bases, the J end lost 4 bases, and 11 bases lay between the germline ends. For the CDR3, the DNA is TGTGCCAGCAGCCGCGCTAGGGGCACTGAAGCTTTCTTT. Translation: CASSRARGTEAFF.

This clonotype qualifies as medium-sized. The J gene is TRBJ2-2, the V gene TRBV7-9, with D unclear. The CDR3 contains 14 residues. Germline values: CDR1 SEHNR, CDR2 FQNEAQ (reference sequence). V shed 3 bases and J shed 0 bases, with 5 bases lying between them. The DNA for the CDR3 is TGTGCCAGCAGCTTTAGAGCGAACACCGGGGAGCTGTTTTTT. It translates to CASSFRANTGELFF.

The V call is TRBV3-1, the J call TRBJ1-1, with 7 bases aligning to TRBD1. The V gene's germline CDR1 is LGHDT and CDR2 YNNKEL (reference sequence). V was clipped by 8 bases and J by 1 base; unmatched bases: 13. The CDR3 extends over 16 amino acids. CDR3 nucleotides: TGTGCCAGCGCTACCGGCGGGACAGCAAAGAACACTGAAGCTTTCTTT. Protein: CASATGGTAKNTEAFF.

This clonotype was seen ten or more times. V gene TRBV6-1 combines with J gene TRBJ1-1; 12 nucleotides match TRBD1. The junction had 9 bases not matched to a gene; V was cut back by 6 bases and J by 4 bases. The CDR3 sequence is 16 residues long. In germline, CDR1 is MNHNS, CDR2 SASEGT. In nucleotides, the CDR3 is TGTGCCAGCAGAAAACGGGACAGGGGGCTGGGCACTGAAGCTTTCTTT. This gives the protein CASRKRDRGLGTEAFF.

As for this clonotype: A much larger clonotype is one base distant, so this may be a read error. The gene calls are TRBV7-9 and TRBJ2-7, with D perhaps given as TRBD1 or TRBD2 (6 bases each). CDR3 size: 17 residues. V was shortened by 5 bases and J by 3 bases, with 23 bases between the two germline ends. CDR1 is SEHNR and CDR2 is FQNEAQ in the germline V gene (reference sequence). CDR3 sequence: CASSGYREASKVYEQYF. The CDR3 DNA sequence: TGTGCCAGCAGCGGTTACAGGGAGGCCTCAAAAGTCTACGAGCAGTACTTC.

With regard to this clonotype: At one of its ends the junction is not consistent with the germline gene, which may arise from a read error. This sequence joins TRBV19 and TRBJ1-5; TRBD1 matches at 8 bases. Germline V gene data show CDR1 as LNHDA and CDR2 as SQIVND (reference sequence). The CDR3 has 19 residues. The CDR3 DNA sequence: TGTGCCAGTAGTAGAACGTCACTGACAGGGGAAAGTGGCAATCAGCCCCAGCGTTTT. Translating it yields CASSRTSLTGESGNQPQRF.

The chain links TRBV4-1 to TRBJ1-1; D might be TRBD1 (5 bases). The germline V gene has CDR1 MGHRA and CDR2 YSYEKL. The V end was cut by 0 bases, the J end by 1 base, with 9 bases between. The CDR3 has 15 residues. CDR3 bases: TGCGCCAGCAGCCAAGATGGGGGAGGGAACACTGAAGCTTTCTTT. Its protein is CASSQDGGGNTEAFF.

The sample holds a few counts of this clonotype. This rearrangement joins TRBV7-9 to TRBJ2-7, with D possibly TRBD1 on 5 matching bases. Germline V gives CDR1 SEHNR, CDR2 FQNEAQ (reference sequence). This CDR3 has 15 amino acids. Between the trimmed V and J ends, which lost 0 bases and 2 bases, there was a span of 11 bases. The CDR3 coding sequence is TGTGCCAGCAGCTTAGCGAGGACATCACCCTACGAGCAGTACTTC. Residues: CASSLARTSPYEQYF. Variable domain in full (rest from reference TRBV7-9 and TRBJ2-7): DTGVSQNPRHKITKRGQNVTFRCDPISEHNRLYWYRQTLGQGPEFLTYFQNEAQLEKSRLLSDRFSAERPKGSFSTLEIQRTEQGDSAMYLCASSLARTSPYEQYFGPGTRLTVT.

This clonotype was recorded many times. This chain uses TRBV7-9 with TRBJ2-1; 10 nucleotides line up with TRBD1. Germline-derived CDR1 and CDR2 are SEHNR and FQNEAQ (reference sequence). The CDR3 is 16 residues long. The junction had 13 bases not matched to a gene; V was cut back by 6 bases and J by 8 bases. Here the CDR3 reads CASRPSSGQGRHEQFF. CDR3 DNA: TGTGCCAGCAGGCCTAGTTCGGGACAGGGGAGGCATGAGCAGTTCTTC.

This clonotype turned up a few times. V and J are TRBV4-1 and TRBJ2-2; D gene unclear. The CDR3 has 17 amino acids. The V end was cut by 2 bases, the J end by 0 bases, with 13 bases between. Germline CDR1 is MGHRA and CDR2 is YSYEKL. The CDR3 region is CASSQNVGAANTGELFF. DNA of the CDR3: TGCGCCAGCAGCCAAAACGTTGGTGCCGCGAACACCGGGGAGCTGTTTTTT.

This clonotype was counted between two and nine times. The chain uses TRBV7-6 and TRBJ2-5, with 7 bases lining up with TRBD2. This CDR3 contains 14 residues. V was clipped by 5 bases and J by 3 bases; unmatched bases: 6. Germline V gene data show CDR1 as SGHVS and CDR2 as FNYEAQ. The CDR3 is CASSLRTSEETQYF. The CDR3 region has the DNA TGTGCCAGCAGCCTCAGGACTAGTGAAGAGACCCAGTACTTC.

About this clonotype itself: A much bigger clone sits one base away, suggesting this may be a read error. The V gene is TRBV7-9, the J gene TRBJ2-7; tentative D call: TRBD2 (7 bases). Trimming removed 1 base at V and 9 bases at J, with 16 bases between. The germline CDR1 and CDR2 sequences are SEHNR and FQNEAQ (reference sequence). This CDR3 spans 14 amino acids. CDR3 sequence reads: CASSLERGGDVQYF. CDR3 in DNA: TGTGCCAGCAGCTTAGAACGAGGGGGGGACGTGCAGTACTTC. The full variable domain, in which reference TRBV7-9 and TRBJ2-7 provide the parts outside the CDR3, is DTGVSQNPRHKITKRGQNVTFRCDPISEHNRLYWYRQTLGQGPEFLTYFQNEAQLEKSRLLSDRFSAERPKGSFSTLEIQRTEQGDSAMYLCASSLERGGDVQYFGPGTRLTVT.

This clonotype showed up just a few times. The J gene is TRBJ1-2, the V gene TRBV10-3; no clear D gene. Germline CDR1 and CDR2: ENHRY and SYGVKD. The CDR3 extends over 14 amino acids. Trimming took off 4 bases at V and 0 bases at J, with 9 bases between the two ends. CDR3: CAISGTDANYGYTF. CDR3 DNA sequence: TGTGCCATCAGTGGGACGGATGCTAACTATGGCTACACCTTC.

The chain couples TRBV9 to TRBJ1-1, with D hard to call. The V end lost 0 bases, the J end lost 3 bases, and 15 bases lay between the germline ends. The CDR3 length is 16 residues. Germline values: CDR1 SGDLS, CDR2 YYNGEE. CDR3 nucleotide sequence: TGTGCCAGCAGCGTAGTTGGCACAACCGGGCACACTGAAGCTTTCTTT. It yields the protein CASSVVGTTGHTEAFF.

This chain connects TRBV14 to TRBJ2-5; TRBD1 aligns across 8 bases. V was clipped by 4 bases and J by 5 bases; unmatched bases: 18. CDR3 length: 18 amino acids. Germline-derived CDR1 and CDR2 are SGHDN and FVKESK. CDR3 bases: TGTGCCAGCAGCCCAAAAACCGGGACAGGAACCCATTGGGAGACCCAGTACTTC. Residues: CASSPKTGTGTHWETQYF.

The rearrangement links TRBV6-1 to TRBJ2-3; 7 bases line up with TRBD2. Germline CDR1 reads MNHNS; CDR2 reads SASEGT. The CDR3 runs to 14 residues. With V trimmed by 3 bases and J by 6 bases, 6 bases remained unmatched. The CDR3, as DNA: TGTGCCAGCAGTGACAAGCGGGGCCGGGATACGCAGTATTTT. Its translation: CASSDKRGRDTQYF.

Of note for this clonotype: A much bigger clone sits one base away, suggesting this may be a read error. The V call is TRBV7-9, the J call TRBJ1-1, with D uncertain. This CDR3 has 13 residues. Germline-derived CDR1 and CDR2 are SEHNR and FQNEAQ (reference sequence). The CDR3 nucleotides read TGTACCAGCAGCCAACGACTAGACACTGAAGCTTTCTTT. The encoded protein is CTSSQRLDTEAFF. Using reference TRBV7-9 and TRBJ1-1 for the parts outside the CDR3, the full variable domain is DTGVSQNPRHKITKRGQNVTFRCDPISEHNRLYWYRQTLGQGPEFLTYFQNEAQLEKSRLLSDRFSAERPKGSFSTLEIQRTEQGDSAMYLCTSSQRLDTEAFFGQGTRLTVV.